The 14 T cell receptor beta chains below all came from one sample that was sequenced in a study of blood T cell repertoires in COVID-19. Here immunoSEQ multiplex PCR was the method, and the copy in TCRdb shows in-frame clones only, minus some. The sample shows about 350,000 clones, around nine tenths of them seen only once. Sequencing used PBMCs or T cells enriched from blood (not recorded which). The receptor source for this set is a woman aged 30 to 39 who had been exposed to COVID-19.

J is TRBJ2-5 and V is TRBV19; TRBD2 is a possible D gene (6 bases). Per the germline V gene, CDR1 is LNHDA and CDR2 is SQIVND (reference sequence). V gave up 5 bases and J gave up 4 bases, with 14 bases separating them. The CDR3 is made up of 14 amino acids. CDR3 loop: CASSGGVRGETQYF. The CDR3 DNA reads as TGTGCCAGTAGTGGAGGGGTAAGAGGAGAGACCCAGTACTTC. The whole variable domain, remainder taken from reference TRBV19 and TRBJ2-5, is DGGITQSPKYLFRKEGQNVTLSCEQNLNHDAMYWYRQDPGQGLRLIYYSQIVNDFQKGDIAEGYSVSREKKESFPLTVTSAQKNPTAFYLCASSGGVRGETQYFGPGTRLLVL.

This chain's CDR3 is CASSQDFSGVASHGYTF. CDR3 sequence (DNA): TGTGCCAGCAGCCAAGATTTTAGCGGGGTTGCTAGTCACGGCTACACCTTC. This chain joins TRBV3-1 (or the pseudogene TRBV3-2) and TRBJ1-2; unclear D gene. Germline CDR1 and CDR2: LGHDT and YNNKEL (reference sequence). V shed 0 bases and J shed 8 bases, with 22 bases lying between them. This CDR3 has 17 amino acids.

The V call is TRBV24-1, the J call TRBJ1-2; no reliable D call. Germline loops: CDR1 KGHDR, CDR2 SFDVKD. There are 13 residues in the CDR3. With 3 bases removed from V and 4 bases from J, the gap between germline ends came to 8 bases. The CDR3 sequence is CATSDQAAYGYTF. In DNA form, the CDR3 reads TGTGCCACCAGTGATCAGGCAGCCTATGGCTACACCTTC.

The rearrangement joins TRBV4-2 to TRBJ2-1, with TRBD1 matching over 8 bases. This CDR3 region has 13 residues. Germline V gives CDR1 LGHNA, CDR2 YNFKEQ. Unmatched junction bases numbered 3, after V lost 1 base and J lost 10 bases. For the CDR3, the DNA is TGTGCCAGCAGCCAAGGCGGGACAGGAGAGCAGTTCTTC. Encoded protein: CASSQGGTGEQFF.

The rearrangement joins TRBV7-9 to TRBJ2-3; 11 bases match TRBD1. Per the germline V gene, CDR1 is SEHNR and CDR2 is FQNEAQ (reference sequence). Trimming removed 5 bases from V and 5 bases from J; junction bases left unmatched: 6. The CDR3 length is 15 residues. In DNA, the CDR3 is TGTGCCAGCAGCCTCGGACAGGGGGCCGGAGATACGCAGTATTTT. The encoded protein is CASSLGQGAGDTQYF.

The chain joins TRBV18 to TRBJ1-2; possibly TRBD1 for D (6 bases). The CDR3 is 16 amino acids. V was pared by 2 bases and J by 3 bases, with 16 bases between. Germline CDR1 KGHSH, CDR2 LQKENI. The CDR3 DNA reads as TGTGCCAGCTCACCAGGGGAGAGGGGGAGAGACTATGGCTACACCTTC. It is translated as CASSPGERGRDYGYTF.

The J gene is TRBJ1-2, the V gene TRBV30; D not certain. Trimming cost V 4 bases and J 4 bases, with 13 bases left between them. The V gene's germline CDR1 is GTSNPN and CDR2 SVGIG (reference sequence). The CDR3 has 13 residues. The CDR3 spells CAWTPGESYGYTF. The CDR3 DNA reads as TGTGCCTGGACCCCCGGGGAGTCCTATGGCTACACCTTC.

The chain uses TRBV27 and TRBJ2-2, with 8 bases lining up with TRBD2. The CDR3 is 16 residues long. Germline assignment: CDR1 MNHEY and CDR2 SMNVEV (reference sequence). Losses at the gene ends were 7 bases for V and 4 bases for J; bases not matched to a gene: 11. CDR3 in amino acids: CASTDRGGLSTGELFF. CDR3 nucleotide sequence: TGTGCCAGCACTGACCGGGGGGGGCTGAGCACCGGGGAGCTGTTTTTT.

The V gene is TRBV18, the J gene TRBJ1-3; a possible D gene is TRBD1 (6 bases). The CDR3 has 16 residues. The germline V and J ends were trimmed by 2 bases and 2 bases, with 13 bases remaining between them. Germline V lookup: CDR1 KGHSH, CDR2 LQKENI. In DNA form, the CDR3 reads TGTGCCAGCTCACCATTACAGGGACCAGCTGGAAACACCATATATTTT. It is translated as CASSPLQGPAGNTIYF.

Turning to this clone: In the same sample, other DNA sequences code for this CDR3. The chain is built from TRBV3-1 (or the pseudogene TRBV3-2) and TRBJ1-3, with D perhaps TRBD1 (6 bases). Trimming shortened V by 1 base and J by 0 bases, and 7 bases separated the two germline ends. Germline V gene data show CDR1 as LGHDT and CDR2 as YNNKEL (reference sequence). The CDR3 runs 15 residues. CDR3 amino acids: CASSQVGGSGNTIYF. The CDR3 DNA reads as TGTGCCAGCAGCCAAGTAGGGGGCTCTGGAAACACCATATATTTT.

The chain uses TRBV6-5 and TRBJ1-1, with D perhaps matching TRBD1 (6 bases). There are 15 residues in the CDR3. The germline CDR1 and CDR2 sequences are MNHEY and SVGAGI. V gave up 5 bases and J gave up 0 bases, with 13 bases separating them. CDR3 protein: CASSRTARMNTEAFF. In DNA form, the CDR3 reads TGTGCCAGCAGTAGGACAGCACGGATGAACACTGAAGCTTTCTTT.

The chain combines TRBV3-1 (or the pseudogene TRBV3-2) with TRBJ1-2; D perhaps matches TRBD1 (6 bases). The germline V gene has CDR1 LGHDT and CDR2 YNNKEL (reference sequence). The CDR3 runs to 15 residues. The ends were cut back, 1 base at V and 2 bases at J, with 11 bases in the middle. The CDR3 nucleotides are TGTGCCAGCAGCCAAGGGGGACACATAAACTATGGCTACACCTTC. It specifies CASSQGGHINYGYTF.

CDR3 DNA sequence: TGTGCCAGCAGCTTAGCGGGATTCCACACAGATACGCAGTATTTT. Translation: CASSLAGFHTDTQYF. This chain joins TRBV11-2 and TRBJ2-3, with a possible D match to TRBD2 (5 bases). Germline-derived CDR1 and CDR2 are SGHAT and FQNNGV. The CDR3 is made up of 15 amino acids. V dropped 1 base and J dropped 2 bases, with 10 bases sitting between them.

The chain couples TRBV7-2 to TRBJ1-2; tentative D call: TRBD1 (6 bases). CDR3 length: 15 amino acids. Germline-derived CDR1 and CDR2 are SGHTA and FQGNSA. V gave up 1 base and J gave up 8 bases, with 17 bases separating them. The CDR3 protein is CASSLGGKQGGGYTF. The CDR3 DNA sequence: TGTGCCAGCAGCTTAGGTGGTAAACAGGGAGGGGGCTACACCTTC. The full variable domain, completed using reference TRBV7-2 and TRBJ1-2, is GAGVSQSPSNKVTEKGKDVELRCDPISGHTALYWYRQSLGQGLEFLIYFQGNSAPDKSGLPSDRFSAERTGGSVSTLTIQRTQQEDSAVYLCASSLGGKQGGGYTFGSGTRLTVV.